The 3 T cell receptor beta chains reported below all come from one sample, sequenced in a study of cytomegalovirus exposure and HLA in healthy donors (dated by TCRdb to about 2017). Library preparation used the immunoSEQ multiplex PCR assay. A mixture of 60 forward primers for TCR Vbeta segments and 13 reverse primers for TCR Jbeta segments was used in the multiplex PCR. TCRdb took over this immuneACCESS table, retaining in-frame rearrangements with V and J assigned. Such tables are incomplete; in checked studies, under half of the missing clones stem from an unresolved V gene, and the remainder is unexplained. The sample table records approximately 80,000 clones; roughly 78% of these occur just once. Of the sample, about 2.7% is held by the ten largest clones. The sample comprised PBMCs. The receptors were gathered from a male donor in good health and CMV-seropositive.

CDR3 coding DNA: TGTGCCAGCAGCCCCGGACTAGCGGGAGGTTTTTACGAGCAGTACTTC. It yields the protein CASSPGLAGGFYEQYF. The chain has TRBV5-4 and TRBJ2-7; TRBD2 agrees at 14 bases. This CDR3 has 16 amino acids. Germline V CDR1 and CDR2: SGHNT, YYREEE (reference sequence). Unmatched junction bases numbered 7, after V lost 4 bases and J lost 4 bases.

The chain joins TRBV5-4 to TRBJ2-1, with a possible D match to TRBD2 (6 bases). In germline, CDR1 is SGHNT, CDR2 YYREEE (reference sequence). The CDR3 runs 15 residues. The V and J ends lost 3 bases and 2 bases respectively, with 12 bases between them. CDR3 sequence reads: CASSSAGNTYNEQFF. In DNA, the CDR3 is TGTGCCAGCAGCTCGGCGGGAAACACCTACAATGAGCAGTTCTTC.

J is TRBJ1-1 and V is TRBV30; D is ambiguous. Germline V CDR1 and CDR2: GTSNPN, SVGIG (reference sequence). The V end was cut by 3 bases, the J end by 5 bases, with 10 bases between. The CDR3 sequence is 12 residues long. This CDR3 is CAWRPERTEAFF. CDR3 coding DNA: TGTGCCTGGAGACCGGAGAGGACTGAAGCTTTCTTT.